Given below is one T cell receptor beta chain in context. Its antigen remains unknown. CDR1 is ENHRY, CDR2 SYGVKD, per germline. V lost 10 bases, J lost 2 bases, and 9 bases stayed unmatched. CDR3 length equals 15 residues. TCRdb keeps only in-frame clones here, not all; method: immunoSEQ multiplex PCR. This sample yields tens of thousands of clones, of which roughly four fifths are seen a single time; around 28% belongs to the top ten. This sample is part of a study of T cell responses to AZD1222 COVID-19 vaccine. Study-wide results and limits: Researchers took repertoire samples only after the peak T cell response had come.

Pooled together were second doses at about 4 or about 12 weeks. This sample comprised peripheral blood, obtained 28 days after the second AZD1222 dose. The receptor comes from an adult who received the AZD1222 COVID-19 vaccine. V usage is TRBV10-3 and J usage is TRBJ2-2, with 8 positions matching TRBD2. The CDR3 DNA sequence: TGTGCCACCAGACTGACTAGCGCTAACACCGGGGAGCTGTTTTTT. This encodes CATRLTSANTGELFF.